The clone carrying this TCR beta chain was detected a few times. For the second PCR, which ran for 7 to 11 cycles, a sample-barcoded 5' primer and a J-beta primer mix were used. Every sample gave at least 2.5 million paired-end reads containing CDR3. TCRdb re-called the 5' RACE reads with MiXCR, one entry per CDR3 protein. The sample comprises hundreds of thousands of distinct CDR3 sequences, 40% to 50% of which are singletons, and around 21% rests with the top ten. These data originate in a study of blood T cells in healthy people across ages. This sequence originates from a man between 60 and 75 years old in good health. Specimen: blood.

CDR3 sequence: CASSSTSGNTDTQYF. For the CDR3, the DNA is TGTGCCAGCAGCTCGACTAGCGGGAACACAGATACGCAGTATTTT. The V and J genes are TRBV3-1 and TRBJ2-3, with 11 bases lining up with TRBD2. Germline CDR1 reads LGHDT; CDR2 reads YNNKEL (reference sequence). This CDR3 is built from 15 residues. The V segment lost 5 bases and the J segment 2 bases; nucleotides outside the gene matches: 3.